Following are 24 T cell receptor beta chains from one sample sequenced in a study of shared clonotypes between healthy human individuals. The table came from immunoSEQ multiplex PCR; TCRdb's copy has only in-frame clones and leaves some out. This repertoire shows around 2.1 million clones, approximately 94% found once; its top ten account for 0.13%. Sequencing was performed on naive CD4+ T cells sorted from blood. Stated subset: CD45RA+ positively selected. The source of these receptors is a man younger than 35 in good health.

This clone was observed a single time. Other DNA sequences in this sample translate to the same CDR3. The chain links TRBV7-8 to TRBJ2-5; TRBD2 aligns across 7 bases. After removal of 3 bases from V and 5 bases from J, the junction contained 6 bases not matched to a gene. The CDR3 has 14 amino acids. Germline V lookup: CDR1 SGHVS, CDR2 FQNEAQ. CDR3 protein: CASSLGGGRETQYF. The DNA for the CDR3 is TGTGCCAGCAGCTTGGGGGGGGGTCGGGAGACCCAGTACTTC.

The CDR3 nucleotides are TGTGCCTGGAGTGTAATTCCCACCTCCTACGAGCAGTACTTC. This codes for CAWSVIPTSYEQYF. The V call is TRBV30, the J call TRBJ2-7; D gene uncertain. Germline CDR1 GTSNPN, CDR2 SVGIG (reference sequence). Between the trimmed V and J ends, which lost 0 bases and 0 bases, there was a span of 9 bases. CDR3 length equals 14 residues.

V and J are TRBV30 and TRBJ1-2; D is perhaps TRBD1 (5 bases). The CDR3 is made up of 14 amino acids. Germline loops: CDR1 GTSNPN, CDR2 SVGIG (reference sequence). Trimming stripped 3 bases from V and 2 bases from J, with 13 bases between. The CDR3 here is CAWSPPGLNYGYTF. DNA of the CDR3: TGTGCCTGGAGCCCCCCGGGACTGAACTATGGCTACACCTTC.

CDR3 protein: CASSAGRTDTQYF. The CDR3, as DNA: TGTGCCAGCAGTGCGGGGCGCACAGATACGCAGTATTTT. V gene TRBV6-1 combines with J gene TRBJ2-3; TRBD1 or TRBD2 may be the D gene (5 bases each). Germline V gene data show CDR1 as MNHNS and CDR2 as SASEGT. Trimming took off 4 bases at V and 1 base at J, with 6 bases between the two ends. The length of the CDR3 is 13 residues.

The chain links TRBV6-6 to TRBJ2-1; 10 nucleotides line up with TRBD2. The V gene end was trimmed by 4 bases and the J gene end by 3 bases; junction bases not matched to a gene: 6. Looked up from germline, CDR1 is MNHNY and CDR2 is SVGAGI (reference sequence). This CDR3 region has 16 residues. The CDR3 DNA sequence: TGTGCCAGCAGTTCCTCGACTAGCGGGCACTACAATGAGCAGTTCTTC. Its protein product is CASSSSTSGHYNEQFF.

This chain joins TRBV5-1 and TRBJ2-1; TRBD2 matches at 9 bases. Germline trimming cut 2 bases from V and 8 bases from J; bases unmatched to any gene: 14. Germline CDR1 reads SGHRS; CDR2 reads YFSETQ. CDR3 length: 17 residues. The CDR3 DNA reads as TGCGCCAGCAGCTTCCGCGGGGATAGCGGGGGATTCGATGAGCAGTTCTTC. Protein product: CASSFRGDSGGFDEQFF.

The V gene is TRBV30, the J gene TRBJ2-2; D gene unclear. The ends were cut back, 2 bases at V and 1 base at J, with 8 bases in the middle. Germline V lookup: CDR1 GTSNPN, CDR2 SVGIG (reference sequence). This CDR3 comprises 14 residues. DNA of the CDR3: TGTGCCTGGAGTAAGGGTATGAACACCGGGGAGCTGTTTTTT. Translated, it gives CAWSKGMNTGELFF.

CDR3: CASGGEFNEQYF. CDR3 DNA: TGTGCCAGCGGGGGGGAGTTTAACGAGCAGTACTTC. The chain carries TRBV27 and TRBJ2-7; 7 bases agree with TRBD2. The J segment lost 5 bases and the V segment lost 8 bases, leaving 6 bases of the junction unmatched. Germline lookup yields CDR1 MNHEY and CDR2 SMNVEV (reference sequence). The CDR3 sequence is 12 residues long.

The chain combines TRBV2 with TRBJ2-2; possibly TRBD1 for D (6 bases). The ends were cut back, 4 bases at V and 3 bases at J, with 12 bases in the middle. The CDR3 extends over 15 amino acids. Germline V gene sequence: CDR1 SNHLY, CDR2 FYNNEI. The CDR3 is CASSGNRADTGELFF. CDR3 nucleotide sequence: TGTGCCAGCAGTGGAAACAGGGCTGACACCGGGGAGCTGTTTTTT.

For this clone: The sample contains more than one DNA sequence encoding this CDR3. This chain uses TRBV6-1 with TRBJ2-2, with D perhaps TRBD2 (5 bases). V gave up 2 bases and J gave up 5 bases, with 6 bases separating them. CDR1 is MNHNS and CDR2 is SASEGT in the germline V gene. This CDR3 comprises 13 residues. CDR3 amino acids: CASSESGTGELFF. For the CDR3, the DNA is TGTGCCAGCAGTGAAAGCGGAACCGGGGAGCTGTTTTTT.

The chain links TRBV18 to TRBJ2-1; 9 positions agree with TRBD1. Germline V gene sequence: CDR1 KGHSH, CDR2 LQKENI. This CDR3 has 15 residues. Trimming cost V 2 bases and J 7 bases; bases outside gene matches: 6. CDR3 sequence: CASSPGQGTQNEQFF. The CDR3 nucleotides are TGTGCCAGCTCACCAGGACAGGGGACCCAAAATGAGCAGTTCTTC.

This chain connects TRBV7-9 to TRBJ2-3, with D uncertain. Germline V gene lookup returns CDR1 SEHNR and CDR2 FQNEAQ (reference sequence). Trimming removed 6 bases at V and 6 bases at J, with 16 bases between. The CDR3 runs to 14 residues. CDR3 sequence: CASSPSVLGDTQYF. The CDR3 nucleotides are TGTGCCAGCAGTCCGTCCGTGTTGGGGGATACGCAGTATTTT.

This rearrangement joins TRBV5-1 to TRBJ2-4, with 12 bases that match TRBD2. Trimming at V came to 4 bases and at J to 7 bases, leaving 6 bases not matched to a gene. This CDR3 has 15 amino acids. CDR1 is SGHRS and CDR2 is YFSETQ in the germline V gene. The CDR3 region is CASSEGLAGINIQYF. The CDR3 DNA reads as TGCGCCAGCAGCGAAGGACTAGCGGGAATTAACATTCAGTACTTC. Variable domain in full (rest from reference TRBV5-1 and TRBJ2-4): KAGVTQTPRYLIKTRGQQVTLSCSPISGHRSVSWYQQTPGQGLQFLFEYFSETQRNKGNFPGRFSGRQFSNSRSEMNVSTLELGDSALYLCASSEGLAGINIQYFGAGTRLSVL.

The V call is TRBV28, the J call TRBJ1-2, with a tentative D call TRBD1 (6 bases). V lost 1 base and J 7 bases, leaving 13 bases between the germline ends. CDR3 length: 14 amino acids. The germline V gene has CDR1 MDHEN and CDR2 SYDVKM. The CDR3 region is CASSLSGARRGYTF. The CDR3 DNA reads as TGTGCCAGCAGTTTATCAGGGGCACGACGTGGCTACACCTTC.

CDR3 DNA sequence: TGTGCCAGCAGCGTAAGAAGGGTAGGGGTATGGAGCACTGAAGCTTTCTTT. This encodes CASSVRRVGVWSTEAFF. The chain joins TRBV5-6 to TRBJ1-1, with D maybe TRBD1 (5 bases). The CDR3 consists of 17 residues. V lost 4 bases to trimming and J lost 4 bases, with 23 bases between them. Germline CDR1 and CDR2: SGHDT and YYEEEE.

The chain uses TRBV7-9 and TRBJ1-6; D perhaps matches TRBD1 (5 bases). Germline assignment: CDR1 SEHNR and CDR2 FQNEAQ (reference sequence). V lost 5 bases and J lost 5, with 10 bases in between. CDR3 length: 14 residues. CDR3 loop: CASSTDIDNSPLHF. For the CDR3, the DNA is TGTGCCAGCAGCACGGACATAGATAATTCACCCCTCCACTTT.

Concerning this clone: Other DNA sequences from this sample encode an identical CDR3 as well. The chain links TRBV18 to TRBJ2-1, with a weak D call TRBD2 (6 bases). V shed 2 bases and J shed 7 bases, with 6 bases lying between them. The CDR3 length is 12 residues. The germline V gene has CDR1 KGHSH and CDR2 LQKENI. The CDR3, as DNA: TGTGCCAGCTCACCAGGAGGGAATGAGCAGTTCTTC. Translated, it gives CASSPGGNEQFF. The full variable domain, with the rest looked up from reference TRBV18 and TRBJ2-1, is NAGVMQNPRHLVRRRGQEARLRCSPMKGHSHVYWYRQLPEEGLKFMVYLQKENIIDESGMPKERFSAEFPKEGPSILRIQQVVRGDSAAYFCASSPGGNEQFFGPGTRLTVL.

CDR3 in DNA: TGCAGTGCTAGAGAAACGGCCGAGCAGTACTTC. The encoded protein is CSARETAEQYF. This rearrangement joins TRBV20-1 to TRBJ2-7; D unresolved. CDR1 and CDR2 (germline): DFQATT, SNEGSKA (reference sequence). This CDR3 spans 11 amino acids. V was pared by 0 bases and J by 6 bases, with 6 bases between.

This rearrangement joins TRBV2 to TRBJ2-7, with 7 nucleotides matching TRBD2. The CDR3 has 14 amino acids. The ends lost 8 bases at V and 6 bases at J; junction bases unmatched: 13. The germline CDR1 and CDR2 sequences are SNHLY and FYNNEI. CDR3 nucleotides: TGTGCCAGCTCAGAGATTGCGGGGGTCTCCGAGCAGTACTTC. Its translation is CASSEIAGVSEQYF.

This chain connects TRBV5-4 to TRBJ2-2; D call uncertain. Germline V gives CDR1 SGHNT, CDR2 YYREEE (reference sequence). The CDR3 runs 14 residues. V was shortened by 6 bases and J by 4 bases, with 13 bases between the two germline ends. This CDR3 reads CASTFGLLTGELFF. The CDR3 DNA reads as TGTGCCAGCACCTTCGGGTTACTCACCGGGGAGCTGTTTTTT.

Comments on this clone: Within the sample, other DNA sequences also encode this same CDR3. The CDR3 bases are TGCGCCAGCAGCTTGACAGCCAAAAACATTCAGTACTTC. This sequence encodes CASSLTAKNIQYF. The rearrangement joins TRBV5-1 to TRBJ2-4, with D uncertain. Germline V lookup: CDR1 SGHRS, CDR2 YFSETQ. The CDR3 is made up of 13 amino acids. Trimming removed 1 base at V and 0 bases at J, with 2 bases between.

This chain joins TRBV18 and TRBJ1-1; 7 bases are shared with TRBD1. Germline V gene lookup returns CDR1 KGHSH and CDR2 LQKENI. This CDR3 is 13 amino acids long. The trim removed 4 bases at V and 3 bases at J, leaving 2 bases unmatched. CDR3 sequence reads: CASSHGTDTEAFF. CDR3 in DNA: TGTGCCAGCTCACACGGGACAGACACTGAAGCTTTCTTT. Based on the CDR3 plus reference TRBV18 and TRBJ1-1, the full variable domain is NAGVMQNPRHLVRRRGQEARLRCSPMKGHSHVYWYRQLPEEGLKFMVYLQKENIIDESGMPKERFSAEFPKEGPSILRIQQVVRGDSAAYFCASSHGTDTEAFFGQGTRLTVV.

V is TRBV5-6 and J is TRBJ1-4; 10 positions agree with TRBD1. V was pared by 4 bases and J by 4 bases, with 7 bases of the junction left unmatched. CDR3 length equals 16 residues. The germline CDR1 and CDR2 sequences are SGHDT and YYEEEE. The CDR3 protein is CASSPPGQGRNEKLFF. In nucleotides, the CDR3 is TGTGCCAGCAGCCCCCCGGGACAGGGGCGTAATGAAAAACTGTTTTTT.

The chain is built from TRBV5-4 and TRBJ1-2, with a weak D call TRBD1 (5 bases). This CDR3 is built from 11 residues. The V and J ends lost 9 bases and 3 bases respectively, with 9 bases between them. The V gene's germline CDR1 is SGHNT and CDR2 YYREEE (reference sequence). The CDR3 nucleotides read TGTGCCACCAGGGCGGACTATGGCTACACCTTC. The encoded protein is CATRADYGYTF.